The source of this TCR beta chain is a study of T-cell reconstitution after alpha-beta-depleted transplantation in children. CDR1 and CDR2 from the germline V gene are SGHDT and YYEEEE. After removal of 3 bases from V and 7 bases from J, the junction contained 6 bases not matched to a gene. This CDR3 spans 13 amino acids. Unique molecular identifiers featured in how the TCRbeta library was prepared. MiXCR, run by TCRdb on the PCR reads, gives a single entry per CDR3 protein. The sample gives about 540,000 distinct CDR3 sequences, more than 20% of which show up once; around a third is in the top ten. Sequences were derived from PBMCs, sampled before TCRalphabeta/CD19-depleted stem cell transplant. The V and J genes are TRBV5-6 and TRBJ1-2; 7 bases fit TRBD1. The receptor was isolated from a boy in the first two years of life with Wiskott-Aldrich syndrome, due to receive a stem cell transplant. The CDR3 nucleotides are TGTGCCAGCAGCTCGACAGGGTACTTTGGCTACACCTTC. Protein product: CASSSTGYFGYTF.